The clone carrying this T cell receptor beta chain was detected a few times. Its target is unknown. A single record per CDR3 protein comes from TCRdb applying MiXCR to the reads. The sample shows around 570,000 distinct CDR3 sequences, just under 40% of them seen only once. The data originate from a study of T cell repertoires in cytomegalovirus infection. Study context: In the study, CMV epitopes included recently identified HLA-C-restricted and well-studied HLA-B-restricted ones. Whole-study results and caveats: Within the response measured ex vivo, HLA-C-restricted CMV-specific TCR beta clonotypes were dominant.

V lost 5 bases and J lost 2; bases outside the gene matches: 6. The CDR3 is made up of 15 amino acids. The germline gives CDR1 SGHVS, CDR2 FNYEAQ. The sample in question was cultured PBMCs, obtained from culture after CMV antigen stimulation. V is TRBV7-6 and J is TRBJ2-7; 10 positions match TRBD1. This TCR was recovered from a human donor in good health (CMV status not recorded). Some clones in this sample may be carry-over from other donors' samples. CDR3 in amino acids: CASSPGQGGPYEQYF. CDR3 DNA: TGTGCCAGCAGCCCCGGACAGGGGGGACCCTACGAGCAGTACTTC.